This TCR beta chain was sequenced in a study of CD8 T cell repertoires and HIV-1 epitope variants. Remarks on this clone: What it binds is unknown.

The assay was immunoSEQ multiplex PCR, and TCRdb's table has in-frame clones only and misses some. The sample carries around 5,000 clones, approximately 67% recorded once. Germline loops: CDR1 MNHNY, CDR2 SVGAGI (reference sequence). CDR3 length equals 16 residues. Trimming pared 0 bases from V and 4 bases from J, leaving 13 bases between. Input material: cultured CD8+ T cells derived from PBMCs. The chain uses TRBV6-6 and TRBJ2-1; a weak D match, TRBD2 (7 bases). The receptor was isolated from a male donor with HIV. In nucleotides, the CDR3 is TGTGCCAGCAGTTACTCGAAGGGGGGGCCATACAATGAGCAGTTCTTC. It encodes CASSYSKGGPYNEQFF.